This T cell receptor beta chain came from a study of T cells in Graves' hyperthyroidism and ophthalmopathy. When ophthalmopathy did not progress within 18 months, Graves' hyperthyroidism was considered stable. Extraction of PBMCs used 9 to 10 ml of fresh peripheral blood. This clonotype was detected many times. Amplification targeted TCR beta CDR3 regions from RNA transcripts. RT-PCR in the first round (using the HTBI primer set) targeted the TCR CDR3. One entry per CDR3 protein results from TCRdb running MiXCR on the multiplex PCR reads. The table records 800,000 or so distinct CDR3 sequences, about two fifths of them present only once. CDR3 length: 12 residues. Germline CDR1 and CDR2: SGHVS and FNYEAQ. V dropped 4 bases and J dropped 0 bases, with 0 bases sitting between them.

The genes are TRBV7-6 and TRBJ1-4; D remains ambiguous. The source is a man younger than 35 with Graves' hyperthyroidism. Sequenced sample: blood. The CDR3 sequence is CASSSTNEKLFF. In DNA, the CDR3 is TGTGCCAGCAGCTCAACTAATGAAAAACTGTTTTTT.